The rows below give T cell receptor beta chains drawn from one sample of a study of long-term antiretroviral therapy in people with HIV. Method: immunoSEQ multiplex PCR; TCRdb's copy keeps in-frame clones and lacks some. The sample yields tens of thousands of clones, over 75% seen once. This sample comprised unsorted PBMCs, obtained 1.5 years after starting antiretroviral therapy. The receptors here all came from a man younger than 45 with HIV. Both conserved end residues are part of each CDR3. D genes are given only for firm matches. Not all rows give a size; the values are once, few, many and, for expanded clones, a class.

v_gene	d_gene	j_gene	abundance	CDR3nt	CDR3aa
TRBV14	-	TRBJ2-7	-	TGTGCCAGCAGCCAAATTATATCAGGAGGGGGAGCATCCTACGAGCAGTACTTC	CASSQIISGGGASYEQYF
TRBV28	-	TRBJ2-3	-	TGTGCCAGCAGCCCAGACGGGGGAGATACGCAGTATTTT	CASSPDGGDTQYF
TRBV28	-	TRBJ2-7	-	TGTGCCAGCAGTTTCCCGGGGGATTCCTACGAGCAGTACTTC	CASSFPGDSYEQYF
TRBV5-5	-	TRBJ2-1	-	TGTGCCAGCAGCTCCGGGACGGGGGGCTCCTTTTACTACAATGAGCAGTTCTTC	CASSSGTGGSFYYNEQFF
TRBV7-9	TRBD1	TRBJ1-1	-	TGTGCCAGCAGTTTAGGACAGGGGGCAACGAACACTGAAGCTTTCTTT	CASSLGQGATNTEAFF
TRBV7-8	-	TRBJ2-4	-	TGTGCCAGCAGCTTAGGCCCCAGCAAAAACATTCAGTACTTC	CASSLGPSKNIQYF
TRBV11-3	TRBD2	TRBJ2-5	-	TGTGCCAGCAGCCCCGGGGGGGAAGAGACCCAGTACTTC	CASSPGGEETQYF
TRBV5-5	-	TRBJ2-7	once	TGTGCCAGCAGCCAAGGGGGGATCCGGGAAACCACCGTTGGGGAGCAGTACTTC	CASSQGGIRETTVGEQYF
TRBV7-2	-	TRBJ2-7	few	TGTGCCAGCAGCCCTAGTCCGAGCTCCTACGAGCAGTACTTC	CASSPSPSSYEQYF
TRBV5-1	-	TRBJ2-3	-	TGCGCCAGCAGCTTGGGGGGCTGGTCAGATACGCAGTATTTT	CASSLGGWSDTQYF
TRBV5-3	TRBD1	TRBJ2-7	-	TGTGCCAGCAGCTTGGACAACAGGGGGTCCGAGCAGTACTTC	CASSLDNRGSEQYF
TRBV13	TRBD1	TRBJ2-6	-	TGTGCCAGCAGCGAATCCGGGACAGGGACTGGGGCCAACGTCCTGACTTTC	CASSESGTGTGANVLTF
TRBV27	-	TRBJ1-5	-	TGTGCCAGCAGTTTATGGGGCAAAGTGACTAATCAGCCCCAGCATTTT	CASSLWGKVTNQPQHF
TRBV27	TRBD1	TRBJ1-2	once	TGTGCCAGCAGTCCGTCAGGGGGGGGTGGCTACACCTTC	CASSPSGGGGYTF
TRBV27	-	TRBJ1-4	-	TGTGCCAGCCGCCTTATCCGGGACGGCGAAAAACTGTTTTTT	CASRLIRDGEKLFF
TRBV28	TRBD2	TRBJ2-7	-	TGTGCCAGCACCCTCCCGACTAGCAGGGAACATTATAGCTACGAGCAGTACTTC	CASTLPTSREHYSYEQYF
TRBV28	-	TRBJ2-7	-	TGTGCCAGCAATCCGGGGGACTACGAGCAGTACTTC	CASNPGDYEQYF
TRBV4-3	-	TRBJ2-1	-	TGCGCCAGCAGCCAAGACAGGGGAAGGGGCTCCTACAATGAGCAGTTCTTC	CASSQDRGRGSYNEQFF
TRBV7-9	TRBD1	TRBJ1-2	-	TGTGCCAGCAGCTCCGGACAGGGTGCTAACTATGGCTACACCTTC	CASSSGQGANYGYTF
TRBV9	TRBD1	TRBJ2-2	-	TGTGCCAGCAGCGTAGCTTTGCAGGGGGACGGGGAGCTGTTTTTT	CASSVALQGDGELFF
TRBV6-4	TRBD1	TRBJ1-2	few	TGTGCCAGCAGTGACTCGCCAGGGGGCGGAGCTGCATATGGCTACACCTTC	CASSDSPGGGAAYGYTF
TRBV30	-	TRBJ1-2	-	TGTGCCTGGAGTGTCACGGGTACGTCCGGCTATGGCTACACCTTC	CAWSVTGTSGYGYTF
TRBV4-1	TRBD2	TRBJ2-5	-	TGCGCCAGCAGCCAAGATCCGGGACTAGCGGGGCGAACGCAAGAGACCCAGTACTTC	CASSQDPGLAGRTQETQYF
TRBV6-5	-	TRBJ1-1	-	TGTGCCAGCAGTTCTCCCCTAACATCGAACACTGAAGCTTTCTTT	CASSSPLTSNTEAFF
TRBV19	-	TRBJ2-2	-	TGTGCCAGTAGTATTCTCGCCGGGGAGCTGTTTTTT	CASSILAGELFF
TRBV11-2	-	TRBJ2-6	-	TGTGCCAGCAGCTTACTACAGGTTAACGTCCTGACTTTC	CASSLLQVNVLTF
TRBV28	-	TRBJ2-7	-	TGTGCCAGCAGTTTAGGGGAATCCTACGAGCAGTACTTC	CASSLGESYEQYF
TRBV6-5	TRBD2	TRBJ2-1	-	TGTGCCAGCAGTCGCACTAGCGGGAACAATGAGCAGTTCTTC	CASSRTSGNNEQFF
TRBV19	-	TRBJ2-1	few	TGTGCCAGTAGTATCGGGCAGGGGAGTTACAATGAGCAGTTCTTC	CASSIGQGSYNEQFF
TRBV30	-	TRBJ1-2	-	TGTGCCTGGAGTATTAGATCAGATGGCTACACCTTC	CAWSIRSDGYTF
TRBV9	-	TRBJ2-1	-	TGTGCCAGCAGCGTAGCCTCGTCCCCCACTGGATCAGAGCAGTTCTTC	CASSVASSPTGSEQFF
TRBV27	-	TRBJ2-5	-	TGTGCCAGCGCCTCGGGGAACCAAGAGACCCAGTACTTC	CASASGNQETQYF
TRBV5-6	-	TRBJ2-3	-	TGTGCCAGCACCCTGCCGCACAAGACAGGCATCACAGATACGCAGTATTTT	CASTLPHKTGITDTQYF
TRBV19	TRBD2	TRBJ2-4	-	TGTGCCAGTATGGAGCGGGAGACTCACAAAAACATTCAGTACTTC	CASMERETHKNIQYF
TRBV28	-	TRBJ1-2	few	TGTGCCAGCAGTGCCCCAGAGACGGGCTATGGCTACACCTTC	CASSAPETGYGYTF
TRBV27	TRBD2	TRBJ2-7	few	TGTGCCAGCAGTTTAGGGGGGGGATTTTCCTACGAGCAGTACTTC	CASSLGGGFSYEQYF
TRBV14	-	TRBJ2-7	-	TGTGCCAGCAGCCAAGGGGAGTTGGTGGCCTACGAGCAGTACTTC	CASSQGELVAYEQYF
TRBV19	-	TRBJ2-5	-	TGTGCCAGTAGTATAGGCCGACAGGCAGAGACCCAGTACTTC	CASSIGRQAETQYF
TRBV6-6	-	TRBJ1-5	-	TGTGCCAGCAGTTTAAACGGGTATAGCAATCAGCCCCAGCATTTT	CASSLNGYSNQPQHF
TRBV5-5	-	TRBJ1-3	-	TGTGCCAGCAGCGGGCCGCCGAATAAAGGAAACACCATATATTTT	CASSGPPNKGNTIYF
TRBV30	TRBD1	TRBJ1-1	-	TGTGCCTGGAGTCCGGGACAGGGAACCACTGAAGCTTTCTTT	CAWSPGQGTTEAFF
TRBV15	-	TRBJ1-4	-	TGTGCCACCAGCTGGGCCCGATCAGTTAATGAAAAACTGTTTTTT	CATSWARSVNEKLFF
TRBV27	TRBD2	TRBJ2-7	-	TGTGCCAGCAGCTTAGCGGGAGGGGGGTACGAGCAGTACTTC	CASSLAGGGYEQYF
TRBV4-2	-	TRBJ1-3	few	TGTGCCAGCAGCCAAGTTGCGAAGCTGGGAAACACCATATATTTT	CASSQVAKLGNTIYF
TRBV7-9	-	TRBJ1-2	-	TGTGCCAGCAGGACCAACCACAGATCCTATGGCTACACCTTC	CASRTNHRSYGYTF
TRBV7-2	TRBD2	TRBJ2-7	-	TGTGCCAGCAGCCAGCGGGGGGGATACGAGCAGTACTTC	CASSQRGGYEQYF
TRBV6-6	-	TRBJ1-1	-	TGTGCCAGCAGTTCTAGGAACACTGAAGCTTTCTTT	CASSSRNTEAFF
TRBV11-1	-	TRBJ2-7	-	TGTGCCAGCAGCCGATTAAGGAGCGGCTACGAGCAGTACTTC	CASSRLRSGYEQYF
TRBV7-9	-	TRBJ1-1	-	TGTGCCAGCAGTTCAGGGGTGTCGAACACTGAAGCTTTCTTT	CASSSGVSNTEAFF
TRBV10-3	TRBD1	TRBJ1-4	-	TGTGCCATCGCTTCAGGGGGGGTAAATGAAAAACTGTTTTTT	CAIASGGVNEKLFF
TRBV7-9	TRBD2	TRBJ2-2	few	TGTGCCAGCAGTCACGTAGCGGGGGGCCACACCGGGGAGCTGTTTTTT	CASSHVAGGHTGELFF
TRBV6-5	-	TRBJ2-7	-	TGTGCCAGCAGGTACTATAGCGGTCAGCAGTACTTC	CASRYYSGQQYF
TRBV7-9	TRBD1	TRBJ1-1	-	TGTGCCAGCAGCCCGGGACAGACAACTGAAGCTTTCTTT	CASSPGQTTEAFF
TRBV5-1	TRBD1	TRBJ2-7	-	TGCGCCAGCAGCAGCCGGGACAGGGACCTCTACGAGCAGTACTTC	CASSSRDRDLYEQYF
TRBV29-1	-	TRBJ2-3	-	TGCAGCGTTCCGGGGGAGGCCATGGATACGCAGTATTTT	CSVPGEAMDTQYF
TRBV5-6	-	TRBJ1-2	-	TGTGCCAGCAGCTTTGGTGATAGGGGCGACTATGGCTACACCTTC	CASSFGDRGDYGYTF
TRBV4-2	-	TRBJ1-2	-	TGTGCCAGCAGCCAAGGAAAGGCGTCAAACTATGGCTACACCTTC	CASSQGKASNYGYTF
TRBV13	-	TRBJ1-5	few	TGTGCCAGCAGCTATTTTAATCAGCCCCAGCATTTT	CASSYFNQPQHF